The 9 T cell receptor beta chains below were found in one sample sequenced in a study of shared clonotypes between healthy human individuals (dated by TCRdb to 2018 to 2021). Libraries were built with the immunoSEQ multiplex PCR assay. What TCRdb holds here is the immuneACCESS table cut down to in-frame rearrangements. Part of the clones is not present; checked against another copy, under half of the missing clones reflect an unresolved V gene, and the others are unexplained. A total of approximately 2.5 million clones appear in this sample, 93% of them only once. Approximately 0.37% of the sample rests with the top ten. Sequencing used naive CD4+ T cells from PBMCs. This sample's cell subset or site label indicates: CD45RA+ positively selected. These TCRs come from a man in his late teens or twenties in good health. Some clones in this sample may be carry-over from other donors' samples.

This chain uses TRBV4-1 with TRBJ1-2, with D maybe TRBD1 (6 bases). The CDR3 extends over 14 amino acids. The germline V gene encodes CDR1 MGHRA and CDR2 YSYEKL. Trimming cost V 1 base and J 2 bases, with 8 bases left between them. The CDR3: CASSQGTANYGYTF. In DNA, the CDR3 is TGCGCCAGCAGCCAAGGGACAGCGAACTATGGCTACACCTTC.

The chain employs TRBV6-1 and TRBJ1-2; D might be TRBD1 (5 bases). The germline CDR1 and CDR2 sequences are MNHNS and SASEGT. V was trimmed by 3 bases and J by 2 bases, leaving 13 bases between them. The CDR3 is 15 amino acids. In DNA, the CDR3 is TGTGCCAGCAGTGAGCCAGGGTGGGGAAACTATGGCTACACCTTC. It is translated as CASSEPGWGNYGYTF.

This clone occurred a few times. The CDR3 protein is CASSDWSTVGYTF. The DNA for the CDR3 is TGTGCCAGCAGTGATTGGTCCACAGTGGGCTACACCTTC. The rearrangement joins TRBV2 to TRBJ1-2; D is unresolved. The V gene lost 3 bases and the J gene lost 8 bases, with 13 bases spanning the gap. This CDR3 is built from 13 residues. CDR1 and CDR2 (germline): SNHLY, FYNNEI.

This chain uses TRBV4-3 with TRBJ2-1, with a possible D match to TRBD2 (5 bases). The germline V and J ends were trimmed by 1 base and 1 base, with 8 bases remaining between them. The CDR3 has 15 residues. Germline assignment: CDR1 LGHNA and CDR2 YSLEER. The CDR3 loop is CASSQGTPSYNEQFF. Written as DNA, the CDR3 is TGCGCCAGCAGCCAAGGGACTCCGTCCTACAATGAGCAGTTCTTC.

Note on this clone: Different DNA sequences within this sample yield the same CDR3. The V call is TRBV5-1, the J call TRBJ2-4, with TRBD1 matching 7 bases. CDR3 size: 14 residues. J lost 4 bases, V lost 4 bases, and 5 bases had no gene match. The germline gives CDR1 SGHRS, CDR2 YFSETQ. CDR3 loop: CASSPGTEKNIQYF. The CDR3 nucleotides are TGCGCCAGCAGCCCGGGGACAGAAAAAAACATTCAGTACTTC.

The sample holds one count of this clone. Here the CDR3 reads CASSLSPGQVNSGNTIYF. The CDR3 coding sequence is TGTGCCAGCAGTTTATCGCCGGGGCAGGTCAACTCTGGAAACACCATATATTTT. The chain joins TRBV27 to TRBJ1-3; the D gene is possibly TRBD1 (5 bases). The CDR3 is made up of 18 amino acids. The V end was cut by 0 bases, the J end by 0 bases, with 15 bases between. Germline V gene data show CDR1 as MNHEY and CDR2 as SMNVEV (reference sequence).

This chain connects TRBV6-1 to TRBJ2-3; 7 nucleotides line up with TRBD2. V was pared by 8 bases and J by 2 bases, with 10 bases of the junction left unmatched. Germline V gene lookup returns CDR1 MNHNS and CDR2 SASEGT. This CDR3 region has 15 residues. CDR3 DNA: TGTGCCAGCTGGAAACCCGGGACTAACACAGATACGCAGTATTTT. This sequence encodes CASWKPGTNTDTQYF.

The rearrangement uses TRBV18 and TRBJ2-7; 9 bases align to TRBD1. The germline V gene encodes CDR1 KGHSH and CDR2 LQKENI. Germline trimming cut 3 bases from V and 5 bases from J; bases unmatched to any gene: 8. The CDR3 consists of 15 residues. The CDR3 here is CASSPRTGVDHEQYF. CDR3 DNA: TGTGCCAGCTCACCGCGGACAGGGGTCGACCACGAGCAGTACTTC.

This chain links TRBV6-5 with TRBJ1-1; D possibly corresponds to TRBD1 (6 bases). Trimming left V 6 bases short and J 5 bases short, with 13 bases between. There are 13 residues in the CDR3. Germline V gene lookup returns CDR1 MNHEY and CDR2 SVGAGI. CDR3 nucleotide sequence: TGTGCCAGCAGATACCTTCAGGGGACTGAAGCTTTCTTT. Translation gives CASRYLQGTEAFF.